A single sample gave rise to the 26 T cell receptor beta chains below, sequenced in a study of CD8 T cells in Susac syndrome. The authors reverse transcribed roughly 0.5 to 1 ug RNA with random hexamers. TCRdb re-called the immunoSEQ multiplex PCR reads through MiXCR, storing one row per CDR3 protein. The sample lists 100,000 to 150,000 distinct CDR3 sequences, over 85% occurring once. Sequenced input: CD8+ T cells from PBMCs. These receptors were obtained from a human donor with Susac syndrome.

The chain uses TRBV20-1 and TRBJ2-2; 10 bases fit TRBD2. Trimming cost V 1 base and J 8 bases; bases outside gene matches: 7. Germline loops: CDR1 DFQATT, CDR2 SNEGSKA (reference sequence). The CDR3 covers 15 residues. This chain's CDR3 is CSARGLAGVGGELFF. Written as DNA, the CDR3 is TGCAGTGCTAGAGGGCTAGCGGGAGTCGGAGGGGAGCTGTTTTTT.

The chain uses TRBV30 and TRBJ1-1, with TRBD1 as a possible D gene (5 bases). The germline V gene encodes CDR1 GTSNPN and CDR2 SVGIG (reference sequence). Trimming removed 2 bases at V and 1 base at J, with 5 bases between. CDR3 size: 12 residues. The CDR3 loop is CAWSQGNTEAFF. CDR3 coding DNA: TGTGCCTGGAGTCAGGGGAACACTGAAGCTTTCTTT.

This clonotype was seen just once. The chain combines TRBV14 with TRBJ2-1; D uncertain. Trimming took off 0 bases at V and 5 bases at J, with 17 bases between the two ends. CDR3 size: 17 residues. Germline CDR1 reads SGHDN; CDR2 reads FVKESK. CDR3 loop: CASSQDHRLRMDNEQFF. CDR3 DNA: TGTGCCAGCAGCCAAGATCATCGCCTCCGAATGGACAATGAGCAGTTCTTC.

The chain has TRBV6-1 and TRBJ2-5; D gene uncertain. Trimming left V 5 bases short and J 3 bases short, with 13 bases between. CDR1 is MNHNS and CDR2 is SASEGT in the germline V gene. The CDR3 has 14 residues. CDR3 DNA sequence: TGTGCCAGCAGTCAAATCGGCAGCAAAGAGACCCAGTACTTC. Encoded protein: CASSQIGSKETQYF.

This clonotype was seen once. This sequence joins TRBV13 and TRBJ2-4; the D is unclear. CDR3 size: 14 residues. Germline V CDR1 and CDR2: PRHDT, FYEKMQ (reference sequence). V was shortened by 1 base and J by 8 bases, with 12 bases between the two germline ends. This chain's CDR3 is CASSLASFGDIQYF. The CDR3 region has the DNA TGTGCCAGCAGCTTAGCCTCCTTCGGTGACATTCAGTACTTC.

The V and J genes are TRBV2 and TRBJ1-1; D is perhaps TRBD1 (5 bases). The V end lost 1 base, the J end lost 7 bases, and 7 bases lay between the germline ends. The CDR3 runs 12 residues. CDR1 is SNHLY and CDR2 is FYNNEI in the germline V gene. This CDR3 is CASSEGGIEAFF. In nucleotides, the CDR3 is TGTGCCAGCAGTGAAGGGGGCATTGAAGCTTTCTTT.

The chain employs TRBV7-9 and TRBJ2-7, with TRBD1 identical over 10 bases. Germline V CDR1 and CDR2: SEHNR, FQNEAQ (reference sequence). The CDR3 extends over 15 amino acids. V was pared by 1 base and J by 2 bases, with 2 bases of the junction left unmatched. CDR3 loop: CASSLGDRGPYEQYF. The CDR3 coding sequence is TGTGCCAGCAGCTTAGGAGACAGGGGGCCCTACGAGCAGTACTTC.

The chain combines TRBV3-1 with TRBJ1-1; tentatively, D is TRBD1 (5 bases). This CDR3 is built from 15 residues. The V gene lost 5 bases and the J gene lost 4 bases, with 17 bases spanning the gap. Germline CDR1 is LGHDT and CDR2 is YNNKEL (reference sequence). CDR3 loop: CASSTTRQGGTEAFF. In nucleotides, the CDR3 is TGTGCCAGCAGCACTACGCGGCAGGGTGGCACTGAAGCTTTCTTT.

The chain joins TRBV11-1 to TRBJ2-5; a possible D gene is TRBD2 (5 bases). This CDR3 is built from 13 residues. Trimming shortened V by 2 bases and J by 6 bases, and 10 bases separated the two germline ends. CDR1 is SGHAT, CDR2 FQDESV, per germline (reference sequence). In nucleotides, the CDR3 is TGTGCCAGCAGCTTACTAGCTATGAAGACCCAGTACTTC. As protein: CASSLLAMKTQYF.

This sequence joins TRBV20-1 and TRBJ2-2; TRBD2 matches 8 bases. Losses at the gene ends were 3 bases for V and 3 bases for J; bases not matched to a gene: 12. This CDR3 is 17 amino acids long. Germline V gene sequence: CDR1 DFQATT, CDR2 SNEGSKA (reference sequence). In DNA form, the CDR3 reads TGCAGTGCTAGGGTCCATAACGGGACTAGTTACACCGGGGAGCTGTTTTTT. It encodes CSARVHNGTSYTGELFF.

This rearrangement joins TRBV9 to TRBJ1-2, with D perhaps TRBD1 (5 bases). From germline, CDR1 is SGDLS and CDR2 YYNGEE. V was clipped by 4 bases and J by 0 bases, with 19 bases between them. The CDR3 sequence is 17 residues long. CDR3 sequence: CASSSRDRVPANYGYTF. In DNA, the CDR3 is TGTGCCAGCAGCTCCCGGGACCGCGTTCCAGCTAACTATGGCTACACCTTC.

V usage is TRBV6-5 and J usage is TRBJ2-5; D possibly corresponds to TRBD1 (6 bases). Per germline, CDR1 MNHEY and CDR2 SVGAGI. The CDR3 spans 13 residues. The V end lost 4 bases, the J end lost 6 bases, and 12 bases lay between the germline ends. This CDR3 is CASSSGEVKTQYF. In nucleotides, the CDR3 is TGTGCCAGCAGTTCAGGGGAAGTTAAGACCCAGTACTTC.

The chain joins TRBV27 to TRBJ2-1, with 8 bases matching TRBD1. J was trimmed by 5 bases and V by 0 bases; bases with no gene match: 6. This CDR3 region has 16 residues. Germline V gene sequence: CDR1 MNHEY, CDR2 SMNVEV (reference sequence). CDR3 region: CASSLSPQGAHNEQFF. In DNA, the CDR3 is TGTGCCAGCAGTTTATCCCCCCAGGGGGCTCACAATGAGCAGTTCTTC.

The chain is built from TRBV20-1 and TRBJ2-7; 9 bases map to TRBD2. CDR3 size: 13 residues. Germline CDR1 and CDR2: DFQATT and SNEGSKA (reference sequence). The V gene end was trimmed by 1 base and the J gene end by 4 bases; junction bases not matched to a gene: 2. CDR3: CSARVLAGYEQYF. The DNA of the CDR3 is TGCAGTGCTAGAGTACTAGCGGGTTACGAGCAGTACTTC.

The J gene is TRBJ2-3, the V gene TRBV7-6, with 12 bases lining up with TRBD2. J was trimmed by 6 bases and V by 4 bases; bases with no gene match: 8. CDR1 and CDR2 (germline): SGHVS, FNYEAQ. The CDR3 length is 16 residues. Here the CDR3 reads CASSSWTSGTSDTQYF. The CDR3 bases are TGTGCCAGCAGCTCCTGGACTAGCGGGACAAGCGATACGCAGTATTTT.

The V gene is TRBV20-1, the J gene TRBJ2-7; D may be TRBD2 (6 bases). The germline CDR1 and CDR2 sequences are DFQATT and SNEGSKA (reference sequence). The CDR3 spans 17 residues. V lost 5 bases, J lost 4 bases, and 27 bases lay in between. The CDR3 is CSAWGVARLSVGYEQYF. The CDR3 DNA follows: TGCAGTGCTTGGGGGGTGGCGAGACTATCTGTGGGATACGAGCAGTACTTC.

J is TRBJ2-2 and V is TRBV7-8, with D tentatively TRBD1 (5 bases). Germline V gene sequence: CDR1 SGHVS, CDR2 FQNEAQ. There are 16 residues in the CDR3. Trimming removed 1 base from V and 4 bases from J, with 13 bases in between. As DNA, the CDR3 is TGTGCCAGCAGCTTAGGTATTCAGGGTGCCACCGGGGAGCTGTTTTTT. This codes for CASSLGIQGATGELFF.

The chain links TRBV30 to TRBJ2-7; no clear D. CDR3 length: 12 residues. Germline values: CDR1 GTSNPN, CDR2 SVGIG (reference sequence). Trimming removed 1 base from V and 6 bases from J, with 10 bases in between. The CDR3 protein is CAWSGALGEQYF. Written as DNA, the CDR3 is TGTGCCTGGAGTGGAGCTCTAGGCGAGCAGTACTTC.

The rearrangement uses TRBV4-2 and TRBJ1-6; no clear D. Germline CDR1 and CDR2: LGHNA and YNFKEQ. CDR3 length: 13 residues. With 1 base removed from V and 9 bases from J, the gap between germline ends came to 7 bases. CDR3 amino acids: CASSQGVGSPLHF. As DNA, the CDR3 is TGTGCCAGCAGCCAAGGCGTGGGTTCACCCCTCCACTTT.

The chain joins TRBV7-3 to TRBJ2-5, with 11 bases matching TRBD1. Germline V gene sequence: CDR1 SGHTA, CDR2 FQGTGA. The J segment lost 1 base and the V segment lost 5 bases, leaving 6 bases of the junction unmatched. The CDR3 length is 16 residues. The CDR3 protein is CASSVSGTGGQETQYF. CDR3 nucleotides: TGTGCCAGCAGCGTGTCCGGGACAGGGGGCCAAGAGACCCAGTACTTC.

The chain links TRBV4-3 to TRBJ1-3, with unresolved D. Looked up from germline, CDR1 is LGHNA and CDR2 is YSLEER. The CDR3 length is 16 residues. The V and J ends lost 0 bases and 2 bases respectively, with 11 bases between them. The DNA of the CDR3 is TGCGCCAGCAGCCAAGAAACACCGGGAGCTGGAAACACCATATATTTT. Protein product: CASSQETPGAGNTIYF.

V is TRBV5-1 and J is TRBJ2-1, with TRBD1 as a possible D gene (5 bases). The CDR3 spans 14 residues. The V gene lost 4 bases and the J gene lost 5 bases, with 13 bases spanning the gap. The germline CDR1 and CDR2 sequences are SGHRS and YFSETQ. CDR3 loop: CASSEAGFHNEQFF. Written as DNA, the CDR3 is TGCGCCAGCAGCGAAGCAGGGTTCCACAATGAGCAGTTCTTC.

CDR3 in amino acids: CASNPSGSGQPQHF. The CDR3 DNA follows: TGTGCCAGCAATCCCTCCGGTTCGGGGCAGCCCCAGCATTTT. V and J are TRBV9 and TRBJ1-5; D is unresolved. V was trimmed by 6 bases and J by 7 bases, leaving 17 bases between them. The germline CDR1 and CDR2 sequences are SGDLS and YYNGEE. This CDR3 is 14 amino acids long.

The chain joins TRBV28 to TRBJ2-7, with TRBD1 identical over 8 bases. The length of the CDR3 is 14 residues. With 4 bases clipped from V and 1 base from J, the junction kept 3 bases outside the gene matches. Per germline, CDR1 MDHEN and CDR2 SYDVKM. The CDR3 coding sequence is TGTGCCAGCAGTTCCGGACAGGGATCCTACGAGCAGTACTTC. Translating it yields CASSSGQGSYEQYF. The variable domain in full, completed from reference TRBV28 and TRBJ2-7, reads DVKVTQSSRYLVKRTGEKVFLECVQDMDHENMFWYRQDPGLGLRLIYFSYDVKMKEKGDIPEGYSVSREKKERFSLILESASTNQTSMYLCASSSGQGSYEQYFGPGTRLTVT.

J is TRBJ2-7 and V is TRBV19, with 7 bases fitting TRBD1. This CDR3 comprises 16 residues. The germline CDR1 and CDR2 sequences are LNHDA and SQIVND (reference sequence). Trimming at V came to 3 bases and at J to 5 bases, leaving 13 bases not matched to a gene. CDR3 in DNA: TGTGCCAGTAGTATGGGCCTGACAGGGTTTCGCCACGAGCAGTACTTC. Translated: CASSMGLTGFRHEQYF.

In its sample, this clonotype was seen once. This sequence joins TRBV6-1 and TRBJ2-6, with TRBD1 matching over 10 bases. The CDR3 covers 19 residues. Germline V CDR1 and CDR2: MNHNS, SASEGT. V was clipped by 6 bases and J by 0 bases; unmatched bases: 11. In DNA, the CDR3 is TGTGCCAGCAGCCTTTTCCGGGACAGGGGCCTCTCTGGGGCCAACGTCCTGACTTTC. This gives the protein CASSLFRDRGLSGANVLTF.